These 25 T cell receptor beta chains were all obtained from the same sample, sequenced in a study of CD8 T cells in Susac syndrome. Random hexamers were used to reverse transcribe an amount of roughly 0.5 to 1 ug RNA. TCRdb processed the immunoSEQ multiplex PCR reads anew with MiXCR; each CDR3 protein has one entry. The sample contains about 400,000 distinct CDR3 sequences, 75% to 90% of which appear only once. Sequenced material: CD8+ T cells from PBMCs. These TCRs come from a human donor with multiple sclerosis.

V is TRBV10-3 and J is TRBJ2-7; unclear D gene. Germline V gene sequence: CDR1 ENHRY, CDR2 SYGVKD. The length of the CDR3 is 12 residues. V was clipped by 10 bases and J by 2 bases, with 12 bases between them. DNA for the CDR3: TGTGCCACTACACCCTCTACCTACGAGCAGTACTTC. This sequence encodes CATTPSTYEQYF.

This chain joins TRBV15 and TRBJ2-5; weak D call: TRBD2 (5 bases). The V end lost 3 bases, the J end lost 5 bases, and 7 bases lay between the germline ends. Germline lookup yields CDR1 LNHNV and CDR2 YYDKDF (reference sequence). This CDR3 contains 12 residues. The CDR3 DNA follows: TGTGCCACCAGCAGCCCGGGGGAGACCCAGTACTTC. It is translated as CATSSPGETQYF.

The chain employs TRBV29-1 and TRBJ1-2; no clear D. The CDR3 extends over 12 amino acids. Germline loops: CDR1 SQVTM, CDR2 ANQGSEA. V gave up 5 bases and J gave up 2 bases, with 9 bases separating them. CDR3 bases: TGCAGCGTTATGGACGGGAACTATGGCTACACCTTC. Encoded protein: CSVMDGNYGYTF.

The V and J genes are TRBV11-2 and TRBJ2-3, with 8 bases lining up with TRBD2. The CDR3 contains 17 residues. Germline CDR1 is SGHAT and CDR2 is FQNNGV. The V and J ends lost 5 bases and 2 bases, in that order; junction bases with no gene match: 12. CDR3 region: CASSNEGGTRATDTQYF. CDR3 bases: TGTGCCAGCAGCAACGAGGGGGGGACTAGGGCCACAGATACGCAGTATTTT.

CDR3 amino acids: CASRHRVPGKNIQYF. In DNA form, the CDR3 reads TGTGCCAGCAGACATAGGGTGCCTGGCAAAAACATTCAGTACTTC. This chain uses TRBV6-5 with TRBJ2-4; D unclear. The CDR3 spans 15 residues. Trimming left V 6 bases short and J 3 bases short, with 15 bases between. Germline CDR1 MNHEY, CDR2 SVGAGI.

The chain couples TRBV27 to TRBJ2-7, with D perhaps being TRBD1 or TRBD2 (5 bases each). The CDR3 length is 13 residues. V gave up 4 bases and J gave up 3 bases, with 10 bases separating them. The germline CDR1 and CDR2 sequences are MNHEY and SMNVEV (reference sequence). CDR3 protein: CASSSGANYEQYF. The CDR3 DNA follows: TGTGCCAGCAGTTCCGGGGCAAACTACGAGCAGTACTTC.

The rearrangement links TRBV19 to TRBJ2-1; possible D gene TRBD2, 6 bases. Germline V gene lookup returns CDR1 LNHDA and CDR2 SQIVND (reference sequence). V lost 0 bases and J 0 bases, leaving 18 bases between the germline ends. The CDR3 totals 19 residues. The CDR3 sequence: CASSIDQEGPTSSYNEQFF. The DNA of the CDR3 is TGTGCCAGTAGTATAGATCAGGAGGGGCCCACGAGCTCCTACAATGAGCAGTTCTTC.

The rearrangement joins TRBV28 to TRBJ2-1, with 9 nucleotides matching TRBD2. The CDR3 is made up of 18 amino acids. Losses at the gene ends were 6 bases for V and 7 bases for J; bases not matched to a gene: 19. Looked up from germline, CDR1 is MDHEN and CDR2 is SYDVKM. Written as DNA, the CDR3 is TGTGCCAGCAGCCTACTCCCTCTGCGGGAGGGCCTGTGGAATGAGCAGTTCTTC. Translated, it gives CASSLLPLREGLWNEQFF.

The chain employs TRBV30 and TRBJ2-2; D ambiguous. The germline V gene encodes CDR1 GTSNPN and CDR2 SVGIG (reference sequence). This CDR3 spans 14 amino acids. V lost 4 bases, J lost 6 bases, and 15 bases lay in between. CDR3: CAWTWTSKSGELFF. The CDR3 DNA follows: TGTGCCTGGACCTGGACCTCAAAATCCGGGGAGCTGTTTTTT.

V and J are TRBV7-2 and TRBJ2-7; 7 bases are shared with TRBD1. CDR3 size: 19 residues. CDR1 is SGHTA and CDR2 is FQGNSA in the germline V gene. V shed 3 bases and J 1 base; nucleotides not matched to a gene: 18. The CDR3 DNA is TGTGCCAGCAGCTTTCCCGGCACCGGGACAGCCCTGGGTTCCTACGAGCAGTACTTC. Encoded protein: CASSFPGTGTALGSYEQYF.

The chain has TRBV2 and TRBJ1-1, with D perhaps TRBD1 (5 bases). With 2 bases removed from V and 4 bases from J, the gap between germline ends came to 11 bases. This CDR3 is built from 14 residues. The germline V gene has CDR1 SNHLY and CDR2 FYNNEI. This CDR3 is CASSERGASTEAFF. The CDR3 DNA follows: TGTGCCAGCAGTGAAAGGGGCGCGAGCACTGAAGCTTTCTTT. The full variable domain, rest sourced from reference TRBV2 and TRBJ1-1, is EPEVTQTPSHQVTQMGQEVILRCVPISNHLYFYWYRQILGQKVEFLVSFYNNEISEKSEIFDDQFSVERPDGSNFTLKIRSTKLEDSAMYFCASSERGASTEAFFGQGTRLTVV.

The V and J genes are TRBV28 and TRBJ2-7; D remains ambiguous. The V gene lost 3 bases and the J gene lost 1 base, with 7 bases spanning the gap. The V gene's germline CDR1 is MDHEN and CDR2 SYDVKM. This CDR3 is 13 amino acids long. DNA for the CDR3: TGTGCCAGCAGTTTTGACGGGTCCTACGAGCAGTACTTC. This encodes CASSFDGSYEQYF.

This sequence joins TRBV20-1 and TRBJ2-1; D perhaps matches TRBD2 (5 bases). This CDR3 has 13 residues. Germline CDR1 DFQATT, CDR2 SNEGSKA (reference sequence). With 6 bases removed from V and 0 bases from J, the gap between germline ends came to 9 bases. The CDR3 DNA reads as TGCAGTGCCAGGACTGGCTCCTACAATGAGCAGTTCTTC. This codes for CSARTGSYNEQFF.

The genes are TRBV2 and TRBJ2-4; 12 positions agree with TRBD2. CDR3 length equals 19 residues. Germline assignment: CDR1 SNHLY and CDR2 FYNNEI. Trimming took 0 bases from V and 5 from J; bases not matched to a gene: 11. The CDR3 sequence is CASSEAGGLAGTFENIQYF. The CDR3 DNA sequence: TGTGCCAGCAGTGAAGCGGGAGGACTAGCGGGGACCTTCGAAAACATTCAGTACTTC.

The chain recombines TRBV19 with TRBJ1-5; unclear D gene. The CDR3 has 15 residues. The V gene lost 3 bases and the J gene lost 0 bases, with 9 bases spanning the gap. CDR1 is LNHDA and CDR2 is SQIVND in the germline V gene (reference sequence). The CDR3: CASSIGVYSNQPQHF. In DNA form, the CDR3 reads TGTGCCAGTAGTATCGGGGTCTATAGCAATCAGCCCCAGCATTTT.

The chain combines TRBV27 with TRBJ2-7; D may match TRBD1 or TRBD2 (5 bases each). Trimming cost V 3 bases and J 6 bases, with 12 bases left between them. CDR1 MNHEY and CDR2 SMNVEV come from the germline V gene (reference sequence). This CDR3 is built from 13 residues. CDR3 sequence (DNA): TGTGCCAGCAGTTTTAGCGCTGGGGCCGAGCAGTACTTC. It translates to CASSFSAGAEQYF.

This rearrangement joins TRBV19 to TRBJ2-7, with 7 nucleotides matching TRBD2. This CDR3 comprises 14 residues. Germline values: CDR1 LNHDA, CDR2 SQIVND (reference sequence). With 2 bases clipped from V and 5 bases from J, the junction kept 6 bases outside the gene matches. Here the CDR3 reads CASSISLAEDEQYF. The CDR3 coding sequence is TGTGCCAGTAGTATAAGTCTAGCGGAAGACGAGCAGTACTTC.

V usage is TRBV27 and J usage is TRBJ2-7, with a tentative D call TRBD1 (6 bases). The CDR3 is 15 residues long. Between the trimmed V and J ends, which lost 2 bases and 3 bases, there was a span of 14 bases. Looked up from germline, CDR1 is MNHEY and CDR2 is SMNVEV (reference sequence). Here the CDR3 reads CASSLLPDRYYEQYF. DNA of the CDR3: TGTGCCAGCAGTTTACTCCCTGACAGGTACTACGAGCAGTACTTC.

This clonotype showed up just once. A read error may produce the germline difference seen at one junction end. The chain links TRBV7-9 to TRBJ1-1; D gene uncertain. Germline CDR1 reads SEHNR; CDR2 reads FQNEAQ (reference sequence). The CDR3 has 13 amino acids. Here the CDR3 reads CASSLVRNPEAFF. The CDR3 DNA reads TGTGCCAGCAGCTTAGTTAGGAACCCTGAAGCTTTCTTT.

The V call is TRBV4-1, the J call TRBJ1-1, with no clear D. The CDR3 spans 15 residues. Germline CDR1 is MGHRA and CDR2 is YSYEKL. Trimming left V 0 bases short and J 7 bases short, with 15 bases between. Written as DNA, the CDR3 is TGCGCCAGCAGCCAAGACCCACAGTTAACGGGTGAAGCTTTCTTT. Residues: CASSQDPQLTGEAFF.

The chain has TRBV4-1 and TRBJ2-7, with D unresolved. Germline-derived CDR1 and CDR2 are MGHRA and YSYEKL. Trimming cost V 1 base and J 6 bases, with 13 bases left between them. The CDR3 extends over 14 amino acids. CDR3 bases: TGCGCCAGCAGCCAAGTAAGGACCGACCCCGAGCAGTACTTC. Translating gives CASSQVRTDPEQYF.

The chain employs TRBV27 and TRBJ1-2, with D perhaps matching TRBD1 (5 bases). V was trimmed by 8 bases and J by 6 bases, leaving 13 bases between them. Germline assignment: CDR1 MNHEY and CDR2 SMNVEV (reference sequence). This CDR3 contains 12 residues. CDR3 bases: TGTGCCAGCGGTGTGGGGGGGAATGGCTACACCTTC. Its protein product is CASGVGGNGYTF.

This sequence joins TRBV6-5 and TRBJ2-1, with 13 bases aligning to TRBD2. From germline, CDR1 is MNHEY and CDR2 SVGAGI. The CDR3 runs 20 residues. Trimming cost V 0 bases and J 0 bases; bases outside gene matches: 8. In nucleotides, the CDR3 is TGTGCCAGCAGTTACTCGACGACTAGCGGGGGGCCAAGCTCCTACAATGAGCAGTTCTTC. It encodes CASSYSTTSGGPSSYNEQFF.

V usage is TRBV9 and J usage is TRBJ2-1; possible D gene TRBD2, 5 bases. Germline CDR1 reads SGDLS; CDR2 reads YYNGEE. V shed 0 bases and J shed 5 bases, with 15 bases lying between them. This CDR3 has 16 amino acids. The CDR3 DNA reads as TGTGCCAGCAGCGTAGACGCGGAGGTATGGGACAATGAGCAGTTCTTC. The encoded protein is CASSVDAEVWDNEQFF.

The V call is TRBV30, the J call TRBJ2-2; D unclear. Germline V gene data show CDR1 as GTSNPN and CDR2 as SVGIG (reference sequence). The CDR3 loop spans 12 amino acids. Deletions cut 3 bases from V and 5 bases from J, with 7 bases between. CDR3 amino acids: CAWRRLTGELFF. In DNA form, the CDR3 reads TGTGCCTGGAGAAGGTTGACCGGGGAGCTGTTTTTT.